The sequence of this T cell receptor beta chain was determined in a study of identical twins. Overall study findings and caveats: Invariant MAIT and iNKT cells may have partly biased zero-insertion analyses. Abundant cord blood beta clonotypes carried fewer insertions; memory repertoires showed none.

This CDR3 has 14 amino acids. Between the trimmed V and J ends, which lost 0 bases and 4 bases, there was a span of 10 bases. From germline, CDR1 is SGHRS and CDR2 YFSETQ. TCRdb fed the 5' RACE reads into MiXCR, producing one record per CDR3 protein. Of hundreds of thousands of distinct CDR3 sequences detected, 21% appear once; the ten largest clones hold around 4.4%. As to this clonotype: Its specificity is unknown.

These data also formed part of another study, on T cells expressing NK-cell markers.

This chain links TRBV5-1 with TRBJ1-2; D is unclear. The sequenced material came from PBMCs. This TCR came from a woman younger than 30 in good health. CDR3 DNA sequence: TGCGCCAGCAGCTTGGTGCCCGCCTCCTATGGCTACACCTTC. As protein: CASSLVPASYGYTF.